This T cell receptor (beta chain) is drawn from a study of T cells in Graves' hyperthyroidism and ophthalmopathy. Study-level information: Any treatment followed the collection of peripheral blood at initial diagnosis.

There are many counts of this clonotype. Per germline, CDR1 SQVTM and CDR2 ANQGSEA. This CDR3 has 13 amino acids. The V end was cut by 3 bases, the J end by 4 bases, with 9 bases between. Those with hyperthyroidism were 18 to 65 years old, newly diagnosed, and ill for under 2 months. The PBMCs were taken from 10 ml of fresh peripheral blood. Authors of the study amplified TCR beta CDR3 regions from RNA transcripts. Primed by the HTBI set, a first-round RT-PCR was run on the TCR CDR3. TCRdb passed the multiplex PCR reads through MiXCR, listing each CDR3 protein once. This table has hundreds of thousands of distinct CDR3 sequences, roughly an eighth appearing once.

The sample was blood. V usage is TRBV29-1 and J usage is TRBJ2-2; D not certain. This receptor was identified in a woman aged 18-29 years with Graves' hyperthyroidism. In DNA, the CDR3 is TGCAGCGTTGAGGGCAGGCTCACCGGGGAGCTGTTTTTT. Translation: CSVEGRLTGELFF.